Below, 32 T cell receptor beta chains from the same sample are listed, as sequenced in a study of CD8+ T cells in alopecia areata. After isolation, RNA underwent reverse transcription to generate cDNA as the sequencing template. Produced via immunoSEQ multiplex PCR; TCRdb's table is partial and in-frame only. The sample holds about 91,000 clones, 40% to 55% seen once. The source material was CD4+ T cells sorted from blood. These receptors all come from a human donor with alopecia areata.

This chain joins TRBV30 and TRBJ2-1; 9 bases align to TRBD2. The germline gives CDR1 GTSNPN, CDR2 SVGIG (reference sequence). This CDR3 is built from 11 residues. The CDR3 is CASGSFNEQFF. CDR3 nucleotides: TGTGCTAGCGGGAGTTTCAATGAGCAGTTCTTC.

The gene calls are TRBV30 and TRBJ2-7, with D possibly TRBD1 on 6 matching bases. CDR1 GTSNPN and CDR2 SVGIG come from the germline V gene (reference sequence). The CDR3 contains 16 residues. Deletions cut 0 bases from V and 3 bases from J, with 18 bases between. CDR3 in amino acids: CAWSVHQGLLHYEQYF. CDR3 nucleotides: TGTGCCTGGAGTGTACACCAGGGGCTCCTCCACTACGAGCAGTACTTC.

The chain employs TRBV7-2 and TRBJ2-1, with a tentative D call TRBD1 (6 bases). The CDR3 contains 13 residues. The germline CDR1 and CDR2 sequences are SGHTA and FQGNSA. V was pared by 5 bases and J by 2 bases, with 7 bases between. DNA of the CDR3: TGTGCCAGCAGCCAGGGGCCCTACAATGAGCAGTTCTTC. Translation gives CASSQGPYNEQFF.

The chain employs TRBV30 and TRBJ2-3, with D possibly TRBD2 on 6 matching bases. Per the germline V gene, CDR1 is GTSNPN and CDR2 is SVGIG (reference sequence). CDR3 size: 19 residues. V was cut by 3 bases and J by 2 bases, with 27 bases left in between. The CDR3 loop reads CAWSPTRLTLAFATDTQYF. CDR3 sequence (DNA): TGTGCCTGGAGCCCAACCCGACTAACTCTAGCGTTTGCCACAGATACGCAGTATTTT.

J is TRBJ2-5 and V is TRBV7-9; D not certain. The CDR3 spans 13 residues. Trimming left V 1 base short and J 2 bases short, with 5 bases between. Germline V gene sequence: CDR1 SEHNR, CDR2 FQNEAQ (reference sequence). CDR3 nucleotide sequence: TGTGCCAGCAGCTTAGTCCCTCAAGAGACCCAGTACTTC. Amino acid sequence: CASSLVPQETQYF.

Concerning this clone itself: The junction shows a germline mismatch at one end, possibly a read error. The sample contains more than one DNA sequence encoding this CDR3. DNA of the CDR3: TGCAGCGTTGAAGTCCGACAGACTCATGGGGCCAACGTCCTGACCTTC. Translation: CSVEVRQTHGANVLTF. The chain has TRBV29-1 and TRBJ2-6; a weak D match, TRBD1 (5 bases). The CDR3 extends over 16 amino acids. The germline CDR1 and CDR2 sequences are SQVTM and ANQGSEA.

V is TRBV12-2 and J is TRBJ2-7; the D segment call TRBD1 is taken from the table without a DNA check. TRBV12-2 is tagged as a pseudogene. CDR3 length: 16 residues. This CDR3 is CASRFFHLRDSYEQYF. In DNA, the CDR3 is TGTGCAAGTCGCTTTTTTCACCTCCGGGACAGCTACGAGCAGTACTTC.

Notes on this clone: Other DNA sequences in this sample translate to the same CDR3. This chain uses TRBV29-1 with TRBJ2-5; no firm D call. The CDR3 contains 12 residues. Germline lookup yields CDR1 SQVTM and CDR2 ANQGSEA. Trimming left V 4 bases short and J 3 bases short, with 9 bases between. In DNA form, the CDR3 reads TGCAGCGTTGGAGGCAGGAAAGAGACCCAGTACTTC. This encodes CSVGGRKETQYF.

This clone was found a few times. The chain joins TRBV11-2 to TRBJ2-7, with D tentatively TRBD1 or TRBD2 (5 bases each). V was pared by 8 bases and J by 2 bases, with 19 bases between. Germline CDR1 and CDR2: SGHAT and FQNNGV. The CDR3 is 15 amino acids. DNA for the CDR3: TGTGCCAGCGTTTTATCGGGACCCTCCCCCTACGAGCAGTACTTC. Encoded protein: CASVLSGPSPYEQYF.

This clone was recorded a few times. This rearrangement joins TRBV29-1 to TRBJ2-5; TRBD1 matches 8 bases. Germline assignment: CDR1 SQVTM and CDR2 ANQGSEA. CDR3 length: 15 residues. The trim removed 6 bases at V and 1 base at J, leaving 10 bases unmatched. This CDR3 is CSVARGQGRQETQYF. The CDR3 region has the DNA TGCAGCGTGGCCCGCGGACAGGGCCGCCAAGAGACCCAGTACTTC.

J is TRBJ2-1 and V is TRBV30, with D possibly TRBD2 on 6 matching bases. CDR3 length: 14 residues. Germline V gives CDR1 GTSNPN, CDR2 SVGIG (reference sequence). With 2 bases removed from V and 6 bases from J, the gap between germline ends came to 14 bases. Here the CDR3 DNA reads TGTGCCTGGAGTATAGCCGGGGGTACCAATGAGCAGTTCTTC. It is translated as CAWSIAGGTNEQFF.

This clone has a handful of counts. V gene TRBV29-1 combines with J gene TRBJ1-3, with D hard to call. Trimming cost V 4 bases and J 7 bases, with 14 bases left between them. CDR3 size: 13 residues. Germline CDR1 reads SQVTM; CDR2 reads ANQGSEA. CDR3 residues: CSVVGFGGNTIYF. The DNA for the CDR3 is TGCAGCGTTGTCGGTTTTGGTGGCAACACCATATATTTT. Full variable domain (missing parts from reference TRBV29-1 and TRBJ1-3): SAVISQKPSRDICQRGTSLTIQCQVDSQVTMMFWYRQQPGQSLTLIATANQGSEATYESGFVIDKFPISRPNLTFSTLTVSNMSPEDSSIYLCSVVGFGGNTIYFGEGSWLTVV.

The chain links TRBV28 to TRBJ1-5; the D gene is possibly TRBD1 (5 bases). CDR1 is MDHEN, CDR2 SYDVKM, per germline. V was trimmed by 5 bases and J by 7 bases, leaving 18 bases between them. This CDR3 region has 15 residues. This CDR3 is CASSLGWQGRQPQHF. The CDR3 DNA reads as TGTGCCAGCAGTCTGGGATGGCAGGGTCGACAGCCCCAGCATTTT.

The sample holds a few counts of this clone. The chain recombines TRBV2 with TRBJ2-1, with 14 bases identical to TRBD2. V lost 6 bases and J lost 5; bases outside the gene matches: 0. Per the germline V gene, CDR1 is SNHLY and CDR2 is FYNNEI. The CDR3 has 14 residues. CDR3 residues: CASRGLAGDNEQFF. In nucleotides, the CDR3 is TGTGCCAGCAGGGGACTAGCGGGAGACAATGAGCAGTTCTTC.

This clone was observed a few times. This chain links TRBV29-1 with TRBJ1-4, with D unresolved. Trimming removed 6 bases from V and 5 bases from J, with 19 bases in between. Germline V gene lookup returns CDR1 SQVTM and CDR2 ANQGSEA. CDR3 length: 15 amino acids. In DNA form, the CDR3 reads TGCAGCGTGATGATGTCCCGGCCCCTGAATGAAAAACTGTTTTTT. Translating gives CSVMMSRPLNEKLFF.

This chain connects TRBV5-1 to TRBJ2-1; weak D call: TRBD2 (7 bases). The V end was cut by 0 bases, the J end by 9 bases, with 25 bases between. The CDR3 has 18 residues. Germline loops: CDR1 SGHRS, CDR2 YFSETQ. CDR3 sequence (DNA): TGCGCCAGCAGCTTGGGACCTCGTGAGGCTCGGGGGGCGGTTGAGCAGTTCTTC. Its translation: CASSLGPREARGAVEQFF.

This clone has more than one count but fewer than ten. This sequence joins TRBV18 and TRBJ2-7; D may correspond to TRBD1 or TRBD2 (5 bases each). The V and J ends lost 3 bases and 7 bases respectively, with 16 bases between them. CDR1 is KGHSH, CDR2 LQKENI, per germline. The CDR3 runs to 14 residues. CDR3 nucleotides: TGTGCCAGCTCACCGCCCGGGACCCGACGGGAGCAGTACTTC. Translation: CASSPPGTRREQYF.

The chain joins TRBV27 to TRBJ1-6; D perhaps matches TRBD1 (6 bases). Trimming stripped 2 bases from V and 8 bases from J, with 7 bases between. CDR3 length: 13 amino acids. Germline assignment: CDR1 MNHEY and CDR2 SMNVEV (reference sequence). This CDR3 is CASSLGGHSPLHF. The DNA for the CDR3 is TGTGCCAGCAGTTTAGGGGGGCATTCACCCCTCCACTTT.

This clone appeared a few times. The chain employs TRBV29-1 and TRBJ1-2, with TRBD1 matching 9 bases. The CDR3 length is 13 residues. The V segment lost 4 bases and the J segment 5 bases; nucleotides outside the gene matches: 5. Germline V gene lookup returns CDR1 SQVTM and CDR2 ANQGSEA. CDR3 amino acids: CSVATGGPYGYTF. The CDR3 coding sequence is TGCAGCGTTGCCACAGGGGGCCCGTATGGCTACACCTTC.

The chain couples TRBV30 to TRBJ2-2; 7 bases are shared with TRBD1. CDR1 is GTSNPN, CDR2 SVGIG, per germline (reference sequence). J lost 5 bases, V lost 3 bases, and 9 bases had no gene match. CDR3 length: 15 amino acids. Here the CDR3 DNA reads TGTGCCTGGAGGGGGCCGGGACAGCCAACCGGGGAGCTGTTTTTT. It specifies CAWRGPGQPTGELFF.

The rearrangement links TRBV11-1 to TRBJ2-3; weak D call: TRBD2 (6 bases). The CDR3 spans 14 residues. Trimming took off 3 bases at V and 6 bases at J, with 13 bases between the two ends. In germline, CDR1 is SGHAT, CDR2 FQDESV (reference sequence). The CDR3 DNA follows: TGTGCCAGCAGCTTTGCACTAGCATTGGATACGCAGTATTTT. Protein sequence: CASSFALALDTQYF.

The chain is built from TRBV6-5 and TRBJ1-4; D remains unclear. This CDR3 spans 13 amino acids. Germline V gene data show CDR1 as MNHEY and CDR2 as SVGAGI. V lost 6 bases and J lost 7, with 12 bases in between. The CDR3 here is CASRKMGGEKLFF. CDR3 bases: TGTGCCAGCAGGAAGATGGGCGGTGAAAAACTGTTTTTT.

This clone has a handful of counts. This chain joins TRBV2 and TRBJ1-1, with 10 nucleotides matching TRBD1. The CDR3 is made up of 11 amino acids. With 8 bases clipped from V and 12 bases from J, the junction kept 6 bases outside the gene matches. Germline values: CDR1 SNHLY, CDR2 FYNNEI. The CDR3 spells CASDRQGASFF. The CDR3, as DNA: TGTGCCAGCGACAGACAGGGGGCTTCTTTCTTT.

This chain connects TRBV28 to TRBJ2-1, with 13 bases fitting TRBD2. The germline CDR1 and CDR2 sequences are MDHEN and SYDVKM. V shed 1 base and J 8 bases; nucleotides not matched to a gene: 20. This CDR3 has 21 residues. DNA for the CDR3: TGTGCCAGCAGTTTATACAGGTGGGGGACTAGCGGGAAGACAGAAATCCATGAGCAGTTCTTC. As protein: CASSLYRWGTSGKTEIHEQFF.

This rearrangement joins TRBV7-2 to TRBJ1-1; D is uncertain. Trimming stripped 2 bases from V and 1 base from J, with 8 bases between. Per germline, CDR1 SGHTA and CDR2 FQGNSA. The CDR3 sequence is 14 residues long. DNA of the CDR3: TGTGCCAGCAGCTTAAGTGCGGGGAACACTGAAGCTTTCTTT. The encoded protein is CASSLSAGNTEAFF.

The DNA for the CDR3 is TGTGCCAGCAGCCCCTCGATATCAACCTCCTCCTACGAGCAGTACTTC. Its protein product is CASSPSISTSSYEQYF. This chain links TRBV7-2 with TRBJ2-7; D remains unclear. The CDR3 consists of 16 residues. Germline lookup yields CDR1 SGHTA and CDR2 FQGNSA. Trimming left V 5 bases short and J 0 bases short, with 17 bases between.

This clone was recorded a few times. V gene TRBV29-1 combines with J gene TRBJ2-3; D perhaps matches TRBD2 (5 bases). V lost 6 bases, J lost 5 bases, and 15 bases lay in between. This CDR3 is 13 amino acids long. CDR1 and CDR2 from the germline V gene are SQVTM and ANQGSEA. CDR3 bases: TGCAGCGTGGAGCTAAGGGAGAGAGATACGCAGTATTTT. Protein: CSVELRERDTQYF.

J is TRBJ2-1 and V is TRBV28, with D perhaps matching TRBD1 (5 bases). Germline V CDR1 and CDR2: MDHEN, SYDVKM. The CDR3 totals 12 residues. Trimming shortened V by 4 bases and J by 12 bases, and 13 bases separated the two germline ends. The CDR3 bases are TGTGCCAGCAGTTCCGGCAGGGTTGGGCAGTTCTTC. Translating gives CASSSGRVGQFF. The full variable domain, completed using reference TRBV28 and TRBJ2-1, is DVKVTQSSRYLVKRTGEKVFLECVQDMDHENMFWYRQDPGLGLRLIYFSYDVKMKEKGDIPEGYSVSREKKERFSLILESASTNQTSMYLCASSSGRVGQFFGPGTRLTVL.

The chain recombines TRBV28 with TRBJ2-7, with a possible D match to TRBD2 (6 bases). The CDR3 totals 11 residues. The V end was cut by 4 bases, the J end by 6 bases, with 7 bases between. CDR1 is MDHEN, CDR2 SYDVKM, per germline. This CDR3 reads CASSSGVEQYF. In DNA form, the CDR3 reads TGTGCCAGCAGTTCGGGGGTCGAGCAGTACTTC.

This sequence joins TRBV29-1 and TRBJ2-1; D is unresolved. Germline V gene data show CDR1 as SQVTM and CDR2 as ANQGSEA. V lost 5 bases and J lost 6, with 14 bases in between. The CDR3 is made up of 13 amino acids. The CDR3 here is CSVLWPQGNEQFF. CDR3 DNA sequence: TGCAGCGTTCTTTGGCCCCAAGGCAATGAGCAGTTCTTC.

This clone was seen only a few times. The chain uses TRBV23-1 and TRBJ2-2; TRBD1 or TRBD2 may be the D gene (5 bases each). TRBV23-1 qualifies as an ORF whose function is uncertain. V shed 11 bases and J shed 0 bases, with 25 bases lying between them. The CDR3 is 18 amino acids. In nucleotides, the CDR3 is TGCGCCGTACGGGACGTCAAACTCCTTTTCGCGAACACCGGGGAGCTGTTTTTT. Translating it yields CAVRDVKLLFANTGELFF.

The J gene is TRBJ1-6, the V gene TRBV29-1; weak D call: TRBD1 (5 bases). Per the germline V gene, CDR1 is SQVTM and CDR2 is ANQGSEA. This CDR3 region has 14 residues. Trimming pared 0 bases from V and 9 bases from J, leaving 12 bases between. The CDR3 region has the DNA TGCAGCGTTGAAGATCAGCAGGGAGGTTCACCCCTCCACTTT. Translated: CSVEDQQGGSPLHF.